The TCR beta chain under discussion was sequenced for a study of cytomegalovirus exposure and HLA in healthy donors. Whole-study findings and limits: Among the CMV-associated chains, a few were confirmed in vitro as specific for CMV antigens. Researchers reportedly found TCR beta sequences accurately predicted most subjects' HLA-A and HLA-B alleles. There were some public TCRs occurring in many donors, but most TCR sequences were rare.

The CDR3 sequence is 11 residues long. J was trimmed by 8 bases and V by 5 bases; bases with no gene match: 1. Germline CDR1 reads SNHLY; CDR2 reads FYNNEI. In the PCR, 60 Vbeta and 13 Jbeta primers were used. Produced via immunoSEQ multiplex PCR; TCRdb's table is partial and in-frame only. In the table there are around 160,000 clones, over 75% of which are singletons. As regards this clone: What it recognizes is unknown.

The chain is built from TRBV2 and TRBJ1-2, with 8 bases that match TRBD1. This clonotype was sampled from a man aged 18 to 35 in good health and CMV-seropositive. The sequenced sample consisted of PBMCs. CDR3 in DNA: TGTGCCAGCAGTCCAGGGGGCGGCTACACCTTC. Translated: CASSPGGGYTF.